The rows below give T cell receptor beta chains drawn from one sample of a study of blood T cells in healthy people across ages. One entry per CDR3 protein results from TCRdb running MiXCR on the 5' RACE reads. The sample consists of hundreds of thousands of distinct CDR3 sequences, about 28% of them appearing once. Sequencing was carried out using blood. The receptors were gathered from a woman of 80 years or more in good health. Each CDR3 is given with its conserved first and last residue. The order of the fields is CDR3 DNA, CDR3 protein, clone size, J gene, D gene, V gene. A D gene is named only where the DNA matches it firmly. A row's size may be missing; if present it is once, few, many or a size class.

CDR3nt: TGCGCCAGCAGCCCGGGACAGGGGGCGTACAATGAGCAGTTCTTC; CDR3aa: CASSPGQGAYNEQFF; abundance: many; j_gene: TRBJ2-1; d_gene: TRBD1; v_gene: TRBV18
CDR3nt: TGTGCCAGCACCACCGTTAGGGGGACAGCTTCTTATGGCTACACCTTC; CDR3aa: CASTTVRGTASYGYTF; abundance: many; j_gene: TRBJ1-2; d_gene: TRBD1; v_gene: TRBV6-5
CDR3nt: TGTGCCAGCTCACCACCGGGATCAGGATCGCTAGCCAAAAACATTCAGTACTTC; CDR3aa: CASSPPGSGSLAKNIQYF; abundance: few; j_gene: TRBJ2-4; d_gene: .; v_gene: TRBV18
CDR3nt: TGTGCCAGCAGTTATGTGCAGGGCCATCAGCCCCAGCATTTT; CDR3aa: CASSYVQGHQPQHF; abundance: few; j_gene: TRBJ1-5; d_gene: .; v_gene: TRBV12-3/TRBV12-4
CDR3nt: TGTGCCAGCAGTTTATCGGGACAGGGCTCCTACAATGAGCAGTTCTTC; CDR3aa: CASSLSGQGSYNEQFF; abundance: many; j_gene: TRBJ2-1; d_gene: TRBD1; v_gene: TRBV27
CDR3nt: TGTGCCAGCAGGAGACTAGCTAGAACAGATACGCAGTATTTT; CDR3aa: CASRRLARTDTQYF; abundance: many; j_gene: TRBJ2-3; d_gene: TRBD2; v_gene: TRBV2
CDR3nt: TGTGCCAGCAGCTTTACCGGTGACTATGGCCACACCTTC; CDR3aa: CASSFTGDYGHTF; abundance: .; j_gene: TRBJ1-2; d_gene: .; v_gene: TRBV5-6
CDR3nt: TGCAGTACCAAGGGGACAGGGGGAAGGACTGAAGCTTTCTTT; CDR3aa: CSTKGTGGRTEAFF; abundance: .; j_gene: TRBJ1-1; d_gene: TRBD1; v_gene: TRBV20-1
CDR3nt: TGCAGCCCGGGACTAGCGGGCCAAGAGACCCAGTACTTC; CDR3aa: CSPGLAGQETQYF; abundance: many; j_gene: TRBJ2-5; d_gene: TRBD2; v_gene: TRBV20-1
CDR3nt: TGTGCCAGCAGGTACCAGGGCAGCCATGGCTACACCTTC; CDR3aa: CASRYQGSHGYTF; abundance: once; j_gene: TRBJ1-2; d_gene: .; v_gene: TRBV6-2/TRBV6-3
CDR3nt: TGTGCCAGCAGCTTAGGGGGACAGGGAGGAGCAGATACGCAGTATTTT; CDR3aa: CASSLGGQGGADTQYF; abundance: many; j_gene: TRBJ2-3; d_gene: TRBD1; v_gene: TRBV11-3
CDR3nt: TGCGCCAGCAGCCCGACAGGACAAGTCTACGAGCAGTACTTC; CDR3aa: CASSPTGQVYEQYF; abundance: many; j_gene: TRBJ2-7; d_gene: .; v_gene: TRBV5-1
CDR3nt: TGTGCCAGCAGCACAGGACCTAGCCAAGAGACCCAGTACTTC; CDR3aa: CASSTGPSQETQYF; abundance: many; j_gene: TRBJ2-5; d_gene: .; v_gene: TRBV7-2
CDR3nt: TGTGCCAGTAGTATATACCCAGCCAAAAACATTCAGTACTTC; CDR3aa: CASSIYPAKNIQYF; abundance: few; j_gene: TRBJ2-4; d_gene: .; v_gene: TRBV19
CDR3nt: TGTGCCAGCAGTTACCGCCGACAGGGAAGCAATGAGCAGTACTTC; CDR3aa: CASSYRRQGSNEQYF; abundance: .; j_gene: TRBJ2-7; d_gene: TRBD1; v_gene: TRBV6-2/TRBV6-3
CDR3nt: TGTGCCAGCTCACCACAAGGTAGCGGAGGAGATACGCAGTATTTT; CDR3aa: CASSPQGSGGDTQYF; abundance: many; j_gene: TRBJ2-3; d_gene: .; v_gene: TRBV18
CDR3nt: TGCAGTGCTTATGAAACGGGACAGAGGAACACTGAAGCTTTCTTT; CDR3aa: CSAYETGQRNTEAFF; abundance: .; j_gene: TRBJ1-1; d_gene: TRBD1; v_gene: TRBV20-1
CDR3nt: TGTGCCAGCAGTACTCAGGGACAGGGGGCTGAAGCTTTCTTT; CDR3aa: CASSTQGQGAEAFF; abundance: .; j_gene: TRBJ1-1; d_gene: TRBD1; v_gene: TRBV6-2/TRBV6-3
CDR3nt: .; CDR3aa: CASSKVAGGSYNEQFF; abundance: .; j_gene: TRBJ2-1; d_gene: .; v_gene: TRBV21-1
CDR3nt: TGCAGTGCTGCTATTAGCGGAGGAGGGGAGACCCAGTACTTC; CDR3aa: CSAAISGGGETQYF; abundance: .; j_gene: TRBJ2-5; d_gene: .; v_gene: TRBV20-1
CDR3nt: TGTGCCAGTAGTATAGATCGGACTGGGAGCAATCAGCCCCAGCATTTT; CDR3aa: CASSIDRTGSNQPQHF; abundance: .; j_gene: TRBJ1-5; d_gene: .; v_gene: TRBV19
CDR3nt: TGTGCCAGCAGCTTACTGGGCGGGGGGCCCACCTACGAGCAGTACTTC; CDR3aa: CASSLLGGGPTYEQYF; abundance: once; j_gene: TRBJ2-7; d_gene: TRBD2; v_gene: TRBV7-9
CDR3nt: TGTGCCACGAGCGAACCGCTCTATGGCTACACCTTC; CDR3aa: CATSEPLYGYTF; abundance: many; j_gene: TRBJ1-2; d_gene: .; v_gene: TRBV6-2/TRBV6-3
CDR3nt: TGTGCCAGCAGCCGCGGGGGATCCTCCTATAATTCACCCCCCCACTTT; CDR3aa: CASSRGGSSYNSPPHF; abundance: few; j_gene: TRBJ1-6; d_gene: .; v_gene: TRBV5-5
CDR3nt: TGCAGCGTTCTAGAGGATTCGGGCAATCAGCCCCAGCATTTT; CDR3aa: CSVLEDSGNQPQHF; abundance: .; j_gene: TRBJ1-5; d_gene: .; v_gene: TRBV29-1
CDR3nt: TGTGCCAGCAGCTTAGGCGGATACGCTACAGATACGCAGTATTTT; CDR3aa: CASSLGGYATDTQYF; abundance: many; j_gene: TRBJ2-3; d_gene: .; v_gene: TRBV7-9